Listed here are 5 T cell receptor beta chains from one sample, sequenced in a study of T cell changes during pregnancy in multiple sclerosis. Assay: immunoSEQ multiplex PCR; the TCRdb copy retains only in-frame clones and omits some. The sample gives some 38,000 clones, around 90% of which show up once; under 0.45% is in the top ten. This specimen was CD4+ T cells from peripheral blood mononuclear cells, taken after pregnancy. All receptors derive from a female donor in good health, enrolled as a control in a pregnancy study.

The rearrangement links TRBV19 to TRBJ2-4, with TRBD2 matching 9 bases. The CDR3 contains 13 residues. Losses at the gene ends were 7 bases for V and 5 bases for J; bases not matched to a gene: 3. Germline lookup yields CDR1 LNHDA and CDR2 SQIVND (reference sequence). The CDR3 DNA reads as TGTGCCAGTAAAATAGCGGGAGAAAACATTCAGTACTTC. Translated, it gives CASKIAGENIQYF.

The V gene is TRBV2, the J gene TRBJ2-1, with 8 bases aligning to TRBD2. V shed 6 bases, J shed 2 bases, and the junction held 6 bases outside the gene matches. The CDR3 loop spans 15 amino acids. The germline gives CDR1 SNHLY, CDR2 FYNNEI. CDR3 sequence: CASRIAGPTYNEQFF. The CDR3 region has the DNA TGTGCCAGCAGGATAGCGGGACCCACCTACAATGAGCAGTTCTTC.

The chain carries TRBV21-1 and TRBJ1-2. TRBV21-1 represents a pseudogene. The CDR3 runs to 14 residues. For the CDR3, the DNA is TGTGCCAGCAGCCTAGATACTTTTAGCTATGGCTACACCTTC. It codes for CASSLDTFSYGYTF.

This CDR3 is CASSPVQAGEQYF. The CDR3 region has the DNA TGTGCCAGCTCACCTGTCCAGGCGGGCGAGCAGTACTTC. J is TRBJ2-7 and V is TRBV18; TRBD2 is a possible D gene (5 bases). CDR3 length equals 13 residues. V gave up 3 bases and J gave up 6 bases, with 12 bases separating them. Germline CDR1 reads KGHSH; CDR2 reads LQKENI.

The table lists this clone with a few counts. This chain uses TRBV30 with TRBJ1-2; unclear D gene. CDR3 size: 10 residues. The V end lost 2 bases, the J end lost 8 bases, and 6 bases lay between the germline ends. The germline V gene has CDR1 GTSNPN and CDR2 SVGIG (reference sequence). DNA of the CDR3: TGTGCCTGGAGTCCGGGGGGCTACACCTTC. Protein: CAWSPGGYTF.